These 2 T cell receptor beta chains came from one sample sequenced in a study of blood T cell repertoires in COVID-19. Sequencing used immunoSEQ multiplex PCR; TCRdb keeps in-frame clones, though not all of them. This repertoire shows fewer than 70,000 clones, over 90% found once; its top ten account for around 4.3%. Sequences were obtained from peripheral blood. The receptors here all came from a man aged 50-60 years with active COVID-19.

This chain joins TRBV11-2 and TRBJ1-1; D is uncertain. The CDR3 is 13 amino acids. CDR1 and CDR2 from the germline V gene are SGHAT and FQNNGV. V was clipped by 0 bases and J by 5 bases, with 7 bases between them. The CDR3 spells CASSLDLSTEAFF. The CDR3, as DNA: TGTGCCAGCAGCTTAGACCTATCTACTGAAGCTTTCTTT.

This rearrangement joins TRBV18 to TRBJ2-5; the D is unclear. CDR1 KGHSH and CDR2 LQKENI come from the germline V gene. The CDR3 runs to 13 residues. V shed 3 bases and J shed 4 bases, with 9 bases lying between them. The CDR3 loop reads CASSPSTGETQYF. Written as DNA, the CDR3 is TGTGCCAGCTCACCTTCCACGGGAGAGACCCAGTACTTC.